This is a list of T cell receptor beta chains from one sample in a study of blood T cell repertoires in COVID-19. The table came from immunoSEQ multiplex PCR; TCRdb's copy has only in-frame clones and leaves some out. Among approximately 360,000 clones listed, roughly nine tenths were seen once. Sequencing was performed on peripheral blood. Source of these receptors: a man aged 35 to 55 with acute or convalescent COVID-19. Both conserved end residues are part of each CDR3. Each record gives: CDR3 protein, CDR3 DNA, V gene, J gene, clone size, D gene. A D gene is named only where the DNA matches it firmly. Part of the rows lack a size; the others show once, few, many or a class for expanded clones.

CDR3: CATRGAWEDTQYF
DNA: TGTGCCACCCGGGGGGCGTGGGAAGATACGCAGTATTTT
V: TRBV11-2
J: TRBJ2-3
size: .
D: .

CDR3: CASNQGSGTEAFF
DNA: TGTGCCAGCAACCAAGGCAGCGGTACTGAAGCTTTCTTT
V: TRBV6-5
J: TRBJ1-1
size: .
D: .

CDR3: CASSSRGYEQYF
DNA: TGTGCCAGCAGCTCAAGGGGCTACGAGCAGTACTTC
V: TRBV7-9
J: TRBJ2-7
size: .
D: .

CDR3: CARSLGLAEPSTDTQYF
DNA: TGTGCCAGAAGCTTGGGTCTAGCGGAACCTAGCACAGATACGCAGTATTTT
V: TRBV5-3
J: TRBJ2-3
size: .
D: TRBD2

CDR3: CASIRAVPTVGNTIYF
DNA: TGTGCCAGTATCCGGGCGGTACCGACAGTCGGAAACACCATATATTTT
V: TRBV19
J: TRBJ1-3
size: .
D: .

CDR3: CASSSRKPTTSGGGNTQYF
DNA: TGTGCCAGCAGCTCCCGAAAGCCAACCACTAGCGGGGGAGGGAATACGCAGTATTTT
V: TRBV13
J: TRBJ2-3
size: .
D: TRBD2

CDR3: CASSAGGRNTEAFF
DNA: TGTGCCAGCAGCGCAGGAGGACGGAACACTGAAGCTTTCTTT
V: TRBV9
J: TRBJ1-1
size: .
D: .

CDR3: CASSENHRLEGYTF
DNA: TGTGCCAGCAGCGAGAACCACAGGCTGGAGGGCTACACCTTC
V: TRBV7-2
J: TRBJ1-2
size: few
D: .

CDR3: CASSVASGELFF
DNA: TGTGCCAGCAGCGTAGCTTCCGGGGAGCTGTTTTTT
V: TRBV9
J: TRBJ2-2
size: .
D: .

CDR3: CARAQGSGRAGGSYNEQFF
DNA: TGCGCCAGGGCACAAGGGAGCGGGAGGGCCGGAGGGTCCTACAATGAGCAGTTCTTC
V: TRBV4-1
J: TRBJ2-1
size: few
D: TRBD2

CDR3: CASSLSPDSSEQYF
DNA: TGTGCCAGCAGTCTGAGCCCAGACAGTTCCGAGCAGTACTTC
V: TRBV28
J: TRBJ2-7
size: .
D: .

CDR3: CASSAREDYTGELFF
DNA: TGTGCCAGCAGCGCGCGGGAGGATTACACCGGGGAGCTGTTTTTT
V: TRBV9
J: TRBJ2-2
size: few
D: TRBD2

CDR3: CASSRIAGSYNEQFF
DNA: TGTGCCAGCAGTCGAATAGCGGGATCCTACAATGAGCAGTTCTTC
V: TRBV6-5
J: TRBJ2-1
size: .
D: TRBD2

CDR3: CASQVGREIMNTEAFF
DNA: TGTGCCAGCCAAGTCGGACGGGAAATTATGAACACTGAAGCTTTCTTT
V: TRBV19
J: TRBJ1-1
size: .
D: .

CDR3: CASSPGGTEAFF
DNA: TGTGCCAGCAGCCCCGGGGGGACTGAAGCTTTCTTT
V: TRBV6-5
J: TRBJ1-1
size: .
D: .

CDR3: CASRRQKNQPQHF
DNA: TGTGCCAGCAGAAGACAGAAGAATCAGCCCCAGCATTTT
V: TRBV6-5
J: TRBJ1-5
size: .
D: .

CDR3: CASRLAGAWGELFF
DNA: TGTGCCAGCCGACTAGCGGGAGCTTGGGGGGAGCTGTTTTTT
V: TRBV27
J: TRBJ2-2
size: .
D: TRBD2

CDR3: CASSLEATGGHQPQHF
DNA: TGTGCTAGCAGCTTAGAAGCGACAGGGGGTCATCAGCCCCAGCATTTT
V: TRBV7-7
J: TRBJ1-5
size: .
D: TRBD1

CDR3: CASSDSSDRSYGYTF
DNA: TGTGCCAGCAGTGACAGTTCGGACAGATCCTATGGCTACACCTTC
V: TRBV2
J: TRBJ1-2
size: .
D: .

CDR3: CASSPVIRTEAFF
DNA: TGTGCCAGCAGCCCCGTAATTCGGACTGAAGCTTTCTTT
V: TRBV7-9
J: TRBJ1-1
size: .
D: .

CDR3: CASRERQGRLSQLNTEAFF
DNA: TGTGCCAGCAGGGAAAGACAGGGTCGCCTATCACAGCTGAACACTGAAGCTTTCTTT
V: TRBV2
J: TRBJ1-1
size: .
D: TRBD1

CDR3: CASSLNRRGGGYTF
DNA: TGTGCCAGCAGCTTAAATCGGAGGGGCGGAGGCTACACCTTC
V: TRBV7-3
J: TRBJ1-2
size: .
D: .

CDR3: CASSRPGSPLHF
DNA: TGTGCCAGCAGCCGGCCAGGTTCTCCCCTCCACTTT
V: TRBV3-1/TRBV3-2
J: TRBJ1-6
size: .
D: .

CDR3: CATSSAPFDRELVNYGYTF
DNA: TGTGCCACCAGCAGCGCCCCCTTTGACAGGGAGTTGGTAAACTATGGCTACACCTTC
V: TRBV15
J: TRBJ1-2
size: .
D: TRBD1

CDR3: CASSFRHRGWDTGELFF
DNA: TGTGCCAGCAGCTTCAGACACAGGGGCTGGGATACCGGGGAGCTGTTTTTT
V: TRBV5-5
J: TRBJ2-2
size: .
D: TRBD1

CDR3: CASRTLDSLYEQYF
DNA: TGTGCCAGCAGGACCCTGGACAGCCTCTACGAGCAGTACTTC
V: TRBV6-6
J: TRBJ2-7
size: once
D: .

CDR3: CASSPSGRDTDTQYF
DNA: TGTGCCAGCAGCCCCAGCGGGAGGGACACAGATACGCAGTATTTT
V: TRBV7-8
J: TRBJ2-3
size: .
D: TRBD2

CDR3: CASRKQGARGYTF
DNA: TGTGCCAGCAGGAAACAGGGGGCACGTGGCTACACCTTC
V: TRBV28
J: TRBJ1-2
size: .
D: TRBD1

CDR3: CASGNPWTGQETQYF
DNA: TGTGCCAGCGGAAACCCCTGGACAGGACAAGAGACCCAGTACTTC
V: TRBV28
J: TRBJ2-5
size: .
D: TRBD1

CDR3: CARTGGFNTEAFF
DNA: TGTGCCCGGACTGGGGGGTTTAACACTGAAGCTTTCTTT
V: TRBV30
J: TRBJ1-1
size: .
D: .

CDR3: CASSGLMEKLFF
DNA: TGTGCCAGCAGCGGACTGATGGAAAAACTGTTTTTT
V: TRBV5-6
J: TRBJ1-4
size: .
D: .

CDR3: CASSFDLAPEQYF
DNA: TGTGCCAGCAGCTTTGATCTAGCTCCCGAGCAGTACTTC
V: TRBV11-2
J: TRBJ2-7
size: .
D: .

CDR3: CASSLRVRANYGYTF
DNA: TGTGCCAGCAGTCTAAGAGTAAGAGCTAACTATGGCTACACCTTC
V: TRBV28
J: TRBJ1-2
size: .
D: .

CDR3: CASSSYTEAFF
DNA: TGTGCCAGCAGCTCCTACACTGAAGCTTTCTTT
V: TRBV13
J: TRBJ1-1
size: .
D: .

CDR3: CASSEYRHSNQPQHF
DNA: TGTGCCAGCAGTGAATACAGGCATAGCAATCAGCCCCAGCATTTT
V: TRBV2
J: TRBJ1-5
size: few
D: .

CDR3: CASRPSVSGELFF
DNA: TGTGCCAGCAGGCCGTCAGTTTCCGGGGAGCTGTTTTTT
V: TRBV12-3/TRBV12-4
J: TRBJ2-2
size: .
D: .

CDR3: CASSYWDRKYEQYF
DNA: TGTGCCAGCAGTTACTGGGACAGGAAGTACGAGCAGTACTTC
V: TRBV6-6
J: TRBJ2-7
size: .
D: TRBD1

CDR3: CASSLRAGETQYF
DNA: TGTGCCAGCAGTTTAAGGGCGGGGGAGACCCAGTACTTC
V: TRBV27
J: TRBJ2-5
size: .
D: .

CDR3: CASSPGQGAHGNTIYF
DNA: TGTGCCAGCAGCCCGGGACAGGGGGCTCACGGAAACACCATATATTTT
V: TRBV9
J: TRBJ1-3
size: once
D: TRBD1

CDR3: CASSMGAGSYEQYF
DNA: TGTGCCAGTAGCATGGGAGCGGGAAGCTACGAGCAGTACTTC
V: TRBV19
J: TRBJ2-7
size: .
D: TRBD2

CDR3: CASSVLAGGHTDTQYF
DNA: TGTGCCAGCAGCGTACTAGCGGGGGGTCACACAGATACGCAGTATTTT
V: TRBV5-5
J: TRBJ2-3
size: .
D: TRBD2

CDR3: CASSLTLRRNTEAFF
DNA: TGTGCCAGCAGCTTAACGTTGCGGAGGAACACTGAAGCTTTCTTT
V: TRBV7-2
J: TRBJ1-1
size: .
D: .

CDR3: CASSLDMGLPTEAFF
DNA: TGCGCCAGCAGCTTGGATATGGGCCTCCCCACTGAAGCTTTCTTT
V: TRBV5-1
J: TRBJ1-1
size: .
D: .

CDR3: CASSPGLAGSIDEQFF
DNA: TGTGCCAGCAGTCCTGGACTAGCGGGATCCATCGATGAGCAGTTCTTC
V: TRBV27
J: TRBJ2-1
size: .
D: TRBD2

CDR3: CASSLDGTGGGTGELFF
DNA: TGTGCCAGCAGCTTAGATGGCACGGGAGGTGGGACCGGGGAGCTGTTTTTT
V: TRBV11-3
J: TRBJ2-2
size: .
D: TRBD2

CDR3: CATKLGVSNQPQHF
DNA: TGTGCCACCAAGCTCGGGGTAAGCAATCAGCCCCAGCATTTT
V: TRBV6-5
J: TRBJ1-5
size: once
D: .

CDR3: CASSPNPENIQYF
DNA: TGTGCCAGCTCACCAAACCCTGAGAACATTCAGTACTTC
V: TRBV18
J: TRBJ2-4
size: .
D: .

CDR3: CASSLNRGRDYGYTF
DNA: TGCGCCAGCAGCTTGAACAGGGGTCGGGACTATGGCTACACCTTC
V: TRBV5-1
J: TRBJ1-2
size: .
D: TRBD1

CDR3: CSASNPRPNHGYTF
DNA: TGCAGTGCTAGTAACCCCAGGCCAAATCATGGCTACACCTTC
V: TRBV20-1
J: TRBJ1-2
size: .
D: .

CDR3: CASSRGPQQVYGYTF
DNA: TGTGCCAGCAGCCGAGGCCCCCAACAGGTCTATGGCTACACCTTC
V: TRBV3-1/TRBV3-2
J: TRBJ1-2
size: .
D: .

CDR3: CASSLGARGTQYF
DNA: TGTGCCAGCAGCTTGGGTGCGCGGGGGACCCAGTACTTC
V: TRBV7-6
J: TRBJ2-5
size: .
D: .

CDR3: CASSGLHGDSYEQYF
DNA: TGTGCCAGCAGCGGATTACATGGTGATTCCTACGAGCAGTACTTC
V: TRBV9
J: TRBJ2-7
size: .
D: .

CDR3: CATYQGNEQYF
DNA: TGTGCCACCTACCAGGGCAACGAGCAGTACTTC
V: TRBV19
J: TRBJ2-7
size: .
D: .

CDR3: CASSQDTGRNTEAFF
DNA: TGCGCCAGCAGCCAAGATACAGGGAGGAACACTGAAGCTTTCTTT
V: TRBV4-1
J: TRBJ1-1
size: few
D: .

CDR3: CASSSTGKTNYGYTF
DNA: TGCGCCAGCAGCTCCACAGGCAAAACTAACTATGGCTACACCTTC
V: TRBV5-1
J: TRBJ1-2
size: few
D: .

CDR3: CASRPWAYQETQYF
DNA: TGTGCCAGCAGACCTTGGGCGTACCAAGAGACCCAGTACTTC
V: TRBV2
J: TRBJ2-5
size: .
D: .

CDR3: CASSFGTDEQYF
DNA: TGTGCCAGCAGTTTCGGGACAGACGAGCAGTACTTC
V: TRBV12-3/TRBV12-4
J: TRBJ2-7
size: .
D: TRBD1

CDR3: CASSQGSGGETQYF
DNA: TGTGCCAGCAGCCAAGGTAGCGGGGGGGAGACCCAGTACTTC
V: TRBV4-2
J: TRBJ2-5
size: .
D: TRBD2

CDR3: CASSHHGLAAPYEQYF
DNA: TGTGCCAGCAGCCACCATGGACTAGCGGCTCCCTACGAGCAGTACTTC
V: TRBV13
J: TRBJ2-7
size: .
D: TRBD2